This entry is about one T cell receptor (beta chain). CDR3 size: 14 residues. V lost 0 bases and J 2 bases, leaving 8 bases between the germline ends. Germline V CDR1 and CDR2: SGHKS, YYEKEE (reference sequence). This specimen comes from a study of technical replicates of blood from several donors. Generated by immunoSEQ multiplex PCR, the TCRdb table keeps only in-frame clones and is missing some. Of about 100,000 clones in the sample, 90% to 97% were seen once. The sequence was obtained from a human donor in good health. Sequences were obtained from T cells isolated from PBMCs. The rearrangement links TRBV5-5 to TRBJ2-5; no definite D call. The CDR3 reads CASSLVTRQETQYF. CDR3 nucleotide sequence: TGTGCCAGCAGCTTGGTAACCAGGCAAGAGACCCAGTACTTC.